The rows below give T cell receptor beta chains drawn from one sample of a study of CD4 T cells in relation to SARS-CoV-2 and coronaviruses. Here immunoSEQ multiplex PCR was the method, and the copy in TCRdb shows in-frame clones only, minus some. The data contain some 32,000 clones, roughly four fifths of them singletons. The antigens these receptors bind are not known. Input material: memory CD4+ T cells from PBMCs, cultured in vitro. The receptors were sampled from an adult with COVID-19. Each CDR3 is given with its conserved first and last residue. Fields, in order: V gene, clone size, D gene, J gene, CDR3 DNA, CDR3 protein. D genes are given only for firm matches. Clone size, where shown, is once, few, many, or a class for clones that have expanded.

TRBV18	.	.	TRBJ1-2	TGTGCCAGCTCACCACCTTCATCCCTGGGGTCTAACTATGGCTACACCTTC	CASSPPSSLGSNYGYTF
TRBV5-6	.	.	TRBJ2-5	TGTGCCAGCAGCTTGGGACAGACCCAAGAGACCCAGTACTTC	CASSLGQTQETQYF
TRBV7-2	.	.	TRBJ1-5	TGTGCCAGCAGCTTATTTAGCGACCAGCCCCAGCATTTT	CASSLFSDQPQHF
TRBV6-5	.	.	TRBJ1-2	TGTGCCAGCAGTTACCCGGGGGCAGGCGCCTATGGCTACACCTTC	CASSYPGAGAYGYTF
TRBV2	.	.	TRBJ1-5	TGTGCCAGCAGTGAAGACCGCTTCAATCAGCCCCAGCATTTT	CASSEDRFNQPQHF
TRBV15	.	.	TRBJ1-5	TGTGCCACCAGCAGAAGATTCCAAGGCAATCAGCCCCAGCATTTT	CATSRRFQGNQPQHF
TRBV28	.	.	TRBJ1-2	TGTGCCAGTGAGGGGGACGGCTACACCTTC	CASEGDGYTF
TRBV5-1	few	.	TRBJ2-7	TGCGCCAGCAGCTTGGGCAACAGTGCCTACGAGCAGTACTTC	CASSLGNSAYEQYF
TRBV10-3	once	TRBD2	TRBJ2-1	TGTGCCATCAGTGAGCGAACTAGCGATGAGCAGTTCTTC	CAISERTSDEQFF
TRBV28	.	TRBD2	TRBJ2-7	TGTGCCAGCACCGGGGCTAGCGGTAAAATCGGGAGCTACGAGCAGTACTTC	CASTGASGKIGSYEQYF
TRBV5-6	.	TRBD2	TRBJ2-1	TGTGCCAGCAGCTTAATACTAGCGGAGAACAATGAGCAGTTCTTC	CASSLILAENNEQFF
TRBV14	few	.	TRBJ2-2	TGTGCCAGCAGCCAAATAAACACCGGGGAGCTGTTTTTT	CASSQINTGELFF
TRBV6-4	.	TRBD2	TRBJ2-1	TGTGCCAGCAGTGTCGGACTAGCGGGAGGCAATGAGCAGTTCTTC	CASSVGLAGGNEQFF
TRBV5-4	.	.	TRBJ2-5	TGTGCCAGCAGCTTGGGGGGGAGGAGAGAGACCCAGTACTTC	CASSLGGRRETQYF
TRBV29-1	.	.	TRBJ2-3	TGCAGCGTTGAAGATCTTGGCGGCGTGAGGAGCACAGATACGCAGTATTTT	CSVEDLGGVRSTDTQYF
TRBV7-2	.	.	TRBJ1-6	TGTGCCAGCAGCTTAGACGGCTCGGGGGCCCCCCTCCACTTT	CASSLDGSGAPLHF
TRBV5-6	.	TRBD2	TRBJ2-3	TGTGCCAGCAGCTTTGGACTAGCGGGAGGGCCCGGAGATACGCAGTATTTT	CASSFGLAGGPGDTQYF
TRBV24-1	.	.	TRBJ1-2	TGTGCCACCAGTGACCAAAACAAGGGATTCTTCGGCTACACCTTC	CATSDQNKGFFGYTF
TRBV4-1	.	TRBD1	TRBJ2-7	TGCGCCAGCAGCTTACCGGGACAGCCCTACGAGCAGTACTTC	CASSLPGQPYEQYF
TRBV11-2	.	.	TRBJ2-1	TGTGCCAGCAGCTTCTCAAGCAGCATGTACAATGAGCAGTTCTTC	CASSFSSSMYNEQFF
TRBV13	.	TRBD1	TRBJ2-1	TGTGCCAGCAGCTTAGGTAGGACAGGGGTCGCTGAGCAGTTCTTC	CASSLGRTGVAEQFF
TRBV6-2/TRBV6-3	.	.	TRBJ2-7	TGTGCCAGCAGTTACCCACCTCGAAGCTGGCAGCCCTACGAGCAGTACTTC	CASSYPPRSWQPYEQYF
TRBV7-9	.	.	TRBJ2-4	TGTGCCAGCAGCGGTCCCCAGGGGAATGAGGACATTCAGTACTTC	CASSGPQGNEDIQYF
TRBV7-9	.	.	TRBJ1-5	TGTGCCAGCAGCTTAGAAGACCAGCCCCAGCATTTT	CASSLEDQPQHF
TRBV3-1/TRBV3-2	.	.	TRBJ2-3	TGTGCCAGCAGCCAAGATCGTAATAGGCGGGTAAGCACAGATACGCAGTATTTT	CASSQDRNRRVSTDTQYF
TRBV28	.	.	TRBJ2-1	TGTGCCAGCAGTTTTAGCGGAAGCTCCTACAATGAGCAGTTCTTC	CASSFSGSSYNEQFF
TRBV19	.	.	TRBJ1-1	TGTGCCACCTCTGTGGGCACTGAAGCTTTCTTT	CATSVGTEAFF
TRBV5-1	.	TRBD2	TRBJ2-3	TGCGCCAGCAGCATGACTAGCGGGAGGGCCGGAGATACGCAGTATTTT	CASSMTSGRAGDTQYF
TRBV27	.	.	TRBJ1-2	TGTGCCAGCAGTTTACACGGAAACTATGGCTACACCTTC	CASSLHGNYGYTF